The present T cell receptor beta chain was sequenced within a study of T-cell reconstitution after alpha-beta-depleted transplantation in children. Germline V lookup: CDR1 LNHNV, CDR2 YYDKDF (reference sequence). The CDR3 runs 13 residues. Trimming pared 3 bases from V and 5 bases from J, leaving 11 bases between. Points on this clonotype: Its specificity is not known.

Overall study results and limits: About two months after transplant, alpha-beta T cells reportedly came from several hundred expanded graft clones. Hyperexpanded clones declined; after one year, newly produced T cells mostly supplied diversity.

The library targeted TCRbeta and was prepared with unique molecular identifiers. A single record per CDR3 protein comes from TCRdb applying MiXCR to the PCR reads. The sample lists 250,000 to 400,000 distinct CDR3 sequences, roughly 21% seen once, with approximately 11% in the top ten. Sequencing used PBMCs, mostly from graft donor cells, obtained 180 days after TCRalphabeta/CD19-depleted stem cell transplant. The origin of this receptor is a male patient between 10 and 17 years old who had a stem cell transplant for acute lymphoblastic leukemia, so the T cells may come from the graft donor. The chain couples TRBV15 to TRBJ2-7; D is possibly TRBD2 (5 bases). The CDR3 sequence: CATSSTSPHEQYF. The CDR3 nucleotides read TGTGCCACCAGCAGTACTAGTCCCCACGAGCAGTACTTC.